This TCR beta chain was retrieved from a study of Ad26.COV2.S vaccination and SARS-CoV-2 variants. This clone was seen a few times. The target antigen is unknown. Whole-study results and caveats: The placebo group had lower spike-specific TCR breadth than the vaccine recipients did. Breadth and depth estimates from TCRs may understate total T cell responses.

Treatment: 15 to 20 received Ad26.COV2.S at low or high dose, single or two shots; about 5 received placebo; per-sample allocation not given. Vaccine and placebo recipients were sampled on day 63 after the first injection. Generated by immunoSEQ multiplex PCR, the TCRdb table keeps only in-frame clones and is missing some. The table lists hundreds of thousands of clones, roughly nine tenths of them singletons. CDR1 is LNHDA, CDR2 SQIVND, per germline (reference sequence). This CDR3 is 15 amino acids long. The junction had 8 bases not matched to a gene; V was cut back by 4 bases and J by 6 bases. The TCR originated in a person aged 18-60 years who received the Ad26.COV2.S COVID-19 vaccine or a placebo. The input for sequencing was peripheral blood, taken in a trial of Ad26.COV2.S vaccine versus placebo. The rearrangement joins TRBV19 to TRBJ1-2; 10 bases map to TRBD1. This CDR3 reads CASSTPDRGWDGYTF. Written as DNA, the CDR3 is TGTGCCAGTAGTACCCCGGACAGGGGGTGGGATGGCTACACCTTC.